This paragraph covers one TCR beta chain sequence. Its antigen is as yet unknown. This table comes from immunoSEQ multiplex PCR, and its TCRdb copy is limited to in-frame clones, with some not included. The data contain roughly 48,000 clones, 60% to 85% of them singletons. Germline-derived CDR1 and CDR2 are SGHRS and YFSETQ. Losses at the gene ends were 1 base for V and 0 bases for J; bases not matched to a gene: 5. CDR3 length equals 17 residues. This entry belongs to a study of OX40 agonist ivuxolimab in advanced cancers. About the research overall: Patients received intravenous ivuxolimab every 2 weeks at 0.01 to 10 mg/kg. Patients undergoing dose escalation presented with hepatocellular carcinoma, melanoma, renal cell or head and neck cancer.

Study-wide findings and caveats: The antigen specificity of the peripheral T cells (those that were expanded) was not determined. Clonal expansion was seen in CD4+ and CD8+ blood T cells by week 6 at 0.1 to 3.0 mg/kg.

This sequence was found in an adult with an advanced solid tumor such as melanoma, head and neck, liver or kidney cancer. The V call is TRBV5-1, the J call TRBJ2-3; 10 bases line up with TRBD2. Sequencing used CD4+ or CD8+ T cells sorted from blood, obtained in a trial of the OX40 agonist ivuxolimab. The CDR3 DNA reads TGCGCCAGCAGCTTGAGCGGGAGGGCCGGGAGCACAGATACGCAGTATTTT. Translating gives CASSLSGRAGSTDTQYF.